The 23 T cell receptor beta chains in this list originate from one sample, sequenced in a study of vaccination and CD4 T cells after COVID-19. The Oncomine TCR Beta short-read assay sequenced DNA from cultured CD4+ T cells. TCRdb re-derived calls from the PCR reads in MiXCR, one entry per CDR3 protein. The table shows 17,000 or so distinct CDR3 sequences, with about 43% occurring only once. These receptors' antigens are unknown. Treatment given: approximately 9-day PBMC culture with coronavirus spike peptide pools or control peptides (ViraFEST assay). Sequencing used CD4+ T cells from blood, cultured in vitro. The receptors come from a human donor who had recovered from COVID-19.

There are a few counts of this clonotype. The chain joins TRBV20-1 to TRBJ1-6; D gene ambiguous. V was trimmed by 3 bases and J by 12 bases, leaving 6 bases between them. Germline V gene lookup returns CDR1 DFQATT and CDR2 SNEGSKA (reference sequence). The CDR3 has 10 residues. For the CDR3, the DNA is TGCAGTGCTAGCCCCTTACCCCTCCACTTT. Its translation: CSASPLPLHF.

This clonotype was detected only a few times. The chain employs TRBV20-1 and TRBJ2-7, with no clear D. The germline gives CDR1 DFQATT, CDR2 SNEGSKA (reference sequence). This CDR3 comprises 14 residues. V was shortened by 1 base and J by 0 bases, with 10 bases between the two germline ends. CDR3 amino acids: CSARGDGSSYEQYF. The CDR3 DNA sequence: TGCAGTGCTAGAGGAGACGGTAGCTCCTACGAGCAGTACTTC.

The chain carries TRBV6-1 and TRBJ1-1; 10 bases are shared with TRBD1. The J segment lost 4 bases and the V segment lost 5 bases, leaving 7 bases of the junction unmatched. CDR1 and CDR2 (germline): MNHNS, SASEGT. CDR3 length: 15 residues. The CDR3 protein is CASSTTGTGATEAFF. The CDR3 region has the DNA TGTGCCAGCAGTACTACCGGGACAGGGGCCACTGAAGCTTTCTTT.

The J gene is TRBJ2-5, the V gene TRBV7-8, with a possible D match to TRBD1 (6 bases). V was trimmed by 1 base and J by 5 bases, leaving 17 bases between them. In germline, CDR1 is SGHVS, CDR2 FQNEAQ. The CDR3 is 16 residues long. Written as DNA, the CDR3 is TGTGCCAGCAGCTTAGTCGTCCCTAGGGGGTCGGAGACCCAGTACTTC. Encoded protein: CASSLVVPRGSETQYF.

A note on this clonotype: With a much larger clone just one base away, this may be a read error. V and J are TRBV10-3 and TRBJ2-7; 7 bases are a match to TRBD2. V was pared by 7 bases and J by 2 bases, with 14 bases of the junction left unmatched. The CDR3 length is 16 residues. Germline-derived CDR1 and CDR2 are ENHRY and SYGVKD. In DNA form, the CDR3 reads TGTGCCATCAATGGAGTCCGGACTAGGGGAACCTACGAGCAGTACTTC. Translation gives CAINGVRTRGTYEQYF.

V is TRBV29-1 and J is TRBJ1-2; D remains ambiguous. This CDR3 spans 12 amino acids. Trimming pared 4 bases from V and 7 bases from J, leaving 13 bases between. Germline V gives CDR1 SQVTM, CDR2 ANQGSEA. The DNA for the CDR3 is TGCAGCGTTGTCACTGGACTGGGTGGCTACACCTTC. Amino acid sequence: CSVVTGLGGYTF. Full variable domain (missing parts from reference TRBV29-1 and TRBJ1-2): SAVISQKPSRDICQRGTSLTIQCQVDSQVTMMFWYRQQPGQSLTLIATANQGSEATYESGFVIDKFPISRPNLTFSTLTVSNMSPEDSSIYLCSVVTGLGGYTFGSGTRLTVV.

The V and J genes are TRBV7-9 and TRBJ1-1; possibly TRBD1 for D (6 bases). CDR3 length: 16 amino acids. V lost 2 bases and J 1 base, leaving 14 bases between the germline ends. Germline assignment: CDR1 SEHNR and CDR2 FQNEAQ (reference sequence). The CDR3 is CASSLKAGEGNTEAFF. In DNA form, the CDR3 reads TGTGCCAGCAGCTTAAAGGCAGGGGAGGGGAACACTGAAGCTTTCTTT.

The chain joins TRBV28 to TRBJ2-5; 10 bases line up with TRBD2. There are 15 residues in the CDR3. V dropped 5 bases and J dropped 9; count of bases not matched to a gene: 12. Germline V gene lookup returns CDR1 MDHEN and CDR2 SYDVKM. Written as DNA, the CDR3 is TGTGCCAGCAGTCCCTCCGCAGCGGGGGGGAGGGCCCAGTACTTC. Protein: CASSPSAAGGRAQYF.

The rearrangement uses TRBV28 and TRBJ2-3; the D gene is possibly TRBD2 (5 bases). Germline assignment: CDR1 MDHEN and CDR2 SYDVKM. With 4 bases removed from V and 4 bases from J, the gap between germline ends came to 9 bases. The CDR3 loop spans 13 amino acids. CDR3 in DNA: TGTGCCAGCAGTTGGACCGGGGCAGATACGCAGTATTTT. As protein: CASSWTGADTQYF.

This clonotype was counted only a few times. The chain has TRBV19 and TRBJ2-6, with no clear D. Between the trimmed V and J ends, which lost 7 bases and 4 bases, there was a span of 11 bases. This CDR3 has 14 residues. Germline CDR1 reads LNHDA; CDR2 reads SQIVND (reference sequence). DNA of the CDR3: TGTGCCAGTATAAAACGAGGAGGGGCCAACGTCCTGACTTTC. It yields the protein CASIKRGGANVLTF.

The V gene is TRBV6-2 or TRBV6-3, the J gene TRBJ2-7; D might be TRBD1 (5 bases). The CDR3 length is 14 residues. Trimming removed 7 bases at V and 0 bases at J, with 13 bases between. CDR1 and CDR2 from the germline V gene are MNHEY and SVGEGT. The CDR3 DNA reads TGTGCCAGCAAGGGGCGGAGCGTCTCCTACGAGCAGTACTTC. Its translation is CASKGRSVSYEQYF.

V usage is TRBV20-1 and J usage is TRBJ1-1, with TRBD1 as a possible D gene (5 bases). The CDR3 is 14 residues long. Trimming removed 1 base at V and 5 bases at J, with 14 bases between. CDR1 and CDR2 (germline): DFQATT, SNEGSKA (reference sequence). The CDR3 region is CSARARESRTEAFF. CDR3 nucleotides: TGCAGTGCTAGAGCCAGGGAATCGAGGACTGAAGCTTTCTTT.

The chain links TRBV6-2 or TRBV6-3 to TRBJ1-1, with no clear D. The CDR3 has 11 amino acids. Germline assignment: CDR1 MNHEY and CDR2 SVGEGT. Trimming cost V 6 bases and J 8 bases, with 10 bases left between them. CDR3 amino acids: CASSTRFEAFF. The CDR3 DNA reads as TGTGCCAGCAGCACCCGCTTCGAAGCTTTCTTT.

There are a few counts of this clonotype. The rearrangement uses TRBV6-1 and TRBJ2-1, with D unclear. The V end lost 4 bases, the J end lost 0 bases, and 16 bases lay between the germline ends. Germline V gives CDR1 MNHNS, CDR2 SASEGT. The CDR3 runs 17 residues. This chain's CDR3 is CASSVVPAASSYNEQFF. Here the CDR3 DNA reads TGTGCCAGCAGTGTAGTTCCAGCTGCCAGCTCCTACAATGAGCAGTTCTTC.

The chain recombines TRBV6-1 with TRBJ2-1, with TRBD2 as a possible D gene (5 bases). In germline, CDR1 is MNHNS, CDR2 SASEGT. V shed 6 bases and J shed 4 bases, with 10 bases lying between them. The CDR3 is made up of 13 amino acids. The CDR3 here is CASSRSGYNEQFF. The CDR3 DNA reads as TGTGCCAGCAGCCGGAGCGGTTACAATGAGCAGTTCTTC.

In this sample, this clonotype turned up a few times. CDR3 region: CASRPRAAGAFGEQFF. CDR3 nucleotide sequence: TGTGCCAGCAGACCTCGGGCAGCGGGGGCGTTTGGTGAGCAGTTCTTC. The gene calls are TRBV7-9 and TRBJ2-1; 8 bases map to TRBD2. This CDR3 region has 16 residues. The V gene end was trimmed by 6 bases and the J gene end by 9 bases; junction bases not matched to a gene: 16. Germline values: CDR1 SEHNR, CDR2 FQNEAQ (reference sequence).

CDR3 protein: CASSGTVGEQFF. The CDR3 DNA reads TGTGCCAGCAGTGGGACAGTGGGTGAGCAGTTCTTC. This sequence joins TRBV6-1 and TRBJ2-1; the D gene is possibly TRBD1 (6 bases). Trimming took off 4 bases at V and 9 bases at J, with 10 bases between the two ends. This CDR3 contains 12 residues. Germline V gives CDR1 MNHNS, CDR2 SASEGT.

This clonotype was observed a few times. The CDR3 protein is CATTGWRETQYF. In DNA form, the CDR3 reads TGTGCCACGACAGGGTGGAGAGAGACCCAGTACTTC. The rearrangement joins TRBV21-1 to TRBJ2-5; the DNA was not used to check the table's D call, TRBD1. TRBV21-1 represents a pseudogene. The CDR3 is 12 amino acids.

This clonotype was seen only a few times. The V call is TRBV2, the J call TRBJ2-3; 14 positions agree with TRBD2. With 6 bases clipped from V and 6 bases from J, the junction kept 2 bases outside the gene matches. The CDR3 runs to 14 residues. The V gene's germline CDR1 is SNHLY and CDR2 FYNNEI. Written as DNA, the CDR3 is TGTGCCAGCAGGACTAGCGGGAGGGGGGATACGCAGTATTTT. Residues: CASRTSGRGDTQYF.

This clonotype has only a few counts. The chain carries TRBV4-2 and TRBJ1-2; D gene uncertain. The V end lost 4 bases, the J end lost 0 bases, and 15 bases lay between the germline ends. The CDR3 length is 16 residues. Germline CDR1 LGHNA, CDR2 YNFKEQ. The CDR3 coding sequence is TGTGCCAGCAGCCCTCAGCCAGGAGAAGCTAACTATGGCTACACCTTC. It specifies CASSPQPGEANYGYTF.

This chain joins TRBV14 and TRBJ1-3; maybe TRBD1 (5 bases). CDR1 is SGHDN and CDR2 is FVKESK in the germline V gene. Deletions cut 4 bases from V and 2 bases from J, with 12 bases between. The CDR3 spans 15 residues. The CDR3 nucleotides read TGTGCCAGCAGCCGGGGCAGGGCTACTGGAAACACCATATATTTT. Encoded protein: CASSRGRATGNTIYF.

This clonotype was seen only a few times. CDR3 sequence: CAIGSYGYTF. The CDR3 DNA follows: TGTGCCATCGGTAGCTATGGCTACACCTTC. The rearrangement uses TRBV28 and TRBJ1-2; D not certain. Germline loops: CDR1 MDHEN, CDR2 SYDVKM. Trimming cost V 10 bases and J 4 bases, with 7 bases left between them. CDR3 length: 10 residues.

The rearrangement uses TRBV6-1 and TRBJ1-6; perhaps TRBD1 as D (5 bases). Germline CDR1 and CDR2: MNHNS and SASEGT. The CDR3 is made up of 14 amino acids. V dropped 7 bases and J dropped 6 bases, with 13 bases sitting between them. In nucleotides, the CDR3 is TGTGCCAGCATCCCGGGACGGATTAATTCACCCCTCCACTTT. Amino acid sequence: CASIPGRINSPLHF.